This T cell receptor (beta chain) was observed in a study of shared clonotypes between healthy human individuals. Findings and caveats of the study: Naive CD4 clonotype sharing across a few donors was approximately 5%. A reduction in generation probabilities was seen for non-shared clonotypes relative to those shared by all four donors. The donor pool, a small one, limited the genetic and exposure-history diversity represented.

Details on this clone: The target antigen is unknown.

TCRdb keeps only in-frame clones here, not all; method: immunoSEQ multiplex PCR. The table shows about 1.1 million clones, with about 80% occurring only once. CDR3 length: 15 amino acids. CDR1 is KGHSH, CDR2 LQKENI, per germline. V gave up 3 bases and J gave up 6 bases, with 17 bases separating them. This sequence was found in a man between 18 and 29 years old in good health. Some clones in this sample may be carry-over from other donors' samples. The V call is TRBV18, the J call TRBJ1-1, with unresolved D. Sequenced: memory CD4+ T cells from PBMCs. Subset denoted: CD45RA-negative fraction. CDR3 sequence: CASSPYSQNAPEAFF. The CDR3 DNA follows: TGTGCCAGCTCACCCTACAGCCAGAACGCCCCTGAAGCTTTCTTT. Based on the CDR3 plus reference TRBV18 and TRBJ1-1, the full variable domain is NAGVMQNPRHLVRRRGQEARLRCSPMKGHSHVYWYRQLPEEGLKFMVYLQKENIIDESGMPKERFSAEFPKEGPSILRIQQVVRGDSAAYFCASSPYSQNAPEAFFGQGTRLTVV.